Presented here are 3 T cell receptor beta chains from one specimen sequenced in a study of T-cell memory formation after mild COVID-19. TCRdb reprocessed the 5' RACE reads with MiXCR, giving one entry per CDR3 protein. The table shows hundreds of thousands of distinct CDR3 sequences, with about 18% occurring only once. Sequences were obtained from PBMCs or a T cell subset sorted from them (not recorded which). Every receptor here comes from an adult woman who had mild COVID-19 (a few samples of this study predate the infection). Cell type and time point are not known.

This clonotype was observed a few times. The chain employs TRBV7-9 and TRBJ2-7; D is tentatively TRBD1 or TRBD2 (5 bases each). Trimming took 11 bases from V and 4 from J, leaving 15 bases between them. Germline-derived CDR1 and CDR2 are SEHNR and FQNEAQ (reference sequence). The CDR3 spans 12 residues. CDR3 in amino acids: CAFGAGMYEQYF. CDR3 in DNA: TGTGCCTTTGGGGCGGGTATGTACGAGCAGTACTTC.

This clonotype was observed a few times. The V and J genes are TRBV9 and TRBJ2-4; D possibly corresponds to TRBD2 (6 bases). V was clipped by 4 bases and J by 8 bases, with 22 bases between them. CDR3 length equals 16 residues. Germline V gene sequence: CDR1 SGDLS, CDR2 YYNGEE. DNA of the CDR3: TGTGCCAGCAGCCCGACCGGGAGAGGGGAGAAGGACATTCAGTACTTC. Translating it yields CASSPTGRGEKDIQYF.

The chain links TRBV15 to TRBJ2-7; 7 bases align to TRBD1. This CDR3 has 15 residues. Germline V CDR1 and CDR2: LNHNV, YYDKDF (reference sequence). The ends lost 0 bases at V and 5 bases at J; junction bases unmatched: 7. This chain's CDR3 is CATSREQGTFNEQYF. CDR3 DNA: TGTGCCACCAGCAGAGAACAGGGGACGTTTAACGAGCAGTACTTC.